These T cell receptor beta chains were read from a single sample in a study of T cells in Graves' hyperthyroidism and ophthalmopathy. Each CDR3 protein gets one entry after TCRdb re-called the multiplex PCR reads with MiXCR. The data show fewer than 850,000 distinct CDR3 sequences, with 15% to 20% seen just once and 15% to 19% held by the top ten. What was sequenced was blood. These receptors came from a man aged 45-60 years with Graves' hyperthyroidism. Each CDR3 is given with its conserved first and last residue. Each record gives: V gene, CDR3 protein.

V: TRBV7-9
CDR3: CASSSEPTGHSGTDTQYF

V: TRBV28
CDR3: CAARAEDEQFF

V: TRBV27
CDR3: CASSLSGTGEQGYTF

V: TRBV5-1
CDR3: CASSFGKYNEQFF

V: TRBV30
CDR3: CARSSPRERRRVEQFF

V: TRBV20-1
CDR3: CSARHRDRGYEQYF

V: TRBV5-4
CDR3: CASSLIGLQEETQYF

V: TRBV24-1
CDR3: CATSDHRGNSNQPQHF

V: TRBV2
CDR3: CASSDALYQPQHF

V: TRBV3-1
CDR3: CASSVREGGLTEKLFF

V: TRBV20-1
CDR3: CSAREIGRGDWTEAFF

V: TRBV30
CDR3: CAWSAHFYGYTF

V: TRBV27
CDR3: CASSKRQEPYSGNTIYF

V: TRBV6-1
CDR3: CASRENEKLFF

V: TRBV12-3/TRBV12-4
CDR3: CASSLEVGLSMNTEAFF

V: TRBV24-1
CDR3: CATQLGGELFF

V: TRBV11-2
CDR3: CASSLDLEKANEKLFF

V: TRBV5-1
CDR3: CASRLVTQETQYF

V: TRBV18
CDR3: CASSIREGTYEQYF

V: TRBV6-5
CDR3: CASSLFARPASGQPQHF

V: TRBV18
CDR3: CASSPFGTGGHTDTQYF

V: TRBV12-3/TRBV12-4
CDR3: CASTPGQVYEQFF

V: TRBV2
CDR3: CASSWGGGSRQPQHF

V: TRBV19
CDR3: CASRETQDYYGYTF

V: TRBV28
CDR3: CASSQPGLRETQYF

V: TRBV20-1
CDR3: CSPMGGGKREAFF

V: TRBV30
CDR3: CAWRQEYLVEQYF

V: TRBV28
CDR3: CASNSGQGYGYTF

V: TRBV6-1
CDR3: CASRLRSVTSTDTQYF

V: TRBV6-2/TRBV6-3
CDR3: CASTQTSVNTEAFF

V: TRBV2
CDR3: CASSEWDGANYGYTF

V: TRBV5-1
CDR3: CASSLDRANTDTQYF

V: TRBV24-1
CDR3: CATSDLAGENTDTQYF

V: TRBV24-1
CDR3: CATSESSWDRGREQFF

V: TRBV2
CDR3: CASSSTGRGQPQHF

V: TRBV28
CDR3: CATWGGQEYNEQFF

V: TRBV10-1
CDR3: CASSEEGTAQDTQYF

V: TRBV24-1
CDR3: CATSDWTFTKNTGELFF

V: TRBV28
CDR3: CASFSATVGYGYTF

V: TRBV20-1
CDR3: CSARGTDGNTIYF

V: TRBV4-1
CDR3: CASSPALAGGPGPNSEQYF

V: TRBV7-6
CDR3: CASSLQEGLYGYTF

V: TRBV7-6
CDR3: CASSPGTSGSWSYEQYF

V: TRBV6-5
CDR3: CASSYWGSGSGANVLTF

V: TRBV28
CDR3: CASSSLAGTQETQYF

V: TRBV11-2
CDR3: CASSLDFAGFYGYTF

V: TRBV28
CDR3: CASSLLQVADGYTF

V: TRBV4-1
CDR3: CASSQDTGTGLYEQYF